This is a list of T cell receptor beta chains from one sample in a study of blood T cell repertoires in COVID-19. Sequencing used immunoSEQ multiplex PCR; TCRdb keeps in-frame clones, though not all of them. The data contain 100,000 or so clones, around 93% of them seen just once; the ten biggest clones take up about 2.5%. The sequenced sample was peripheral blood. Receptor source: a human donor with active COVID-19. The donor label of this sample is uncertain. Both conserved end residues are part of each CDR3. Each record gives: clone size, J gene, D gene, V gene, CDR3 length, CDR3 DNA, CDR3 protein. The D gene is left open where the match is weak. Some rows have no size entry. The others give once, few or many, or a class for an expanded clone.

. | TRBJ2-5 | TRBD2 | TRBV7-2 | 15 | TGTGCCAGCAGCTTAGCGGCGGGGGGCCAAGAGACCCAGTACTTC | CASSLAAGGQETQYF
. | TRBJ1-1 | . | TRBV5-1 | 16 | TGCGCCAGCAGCTCGGGACTTGGGCCAGGGAACACTGAAGCTTTCTTT | CASSSGLGPGNTEAFF
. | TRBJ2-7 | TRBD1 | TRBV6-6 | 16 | TGTGCCAGCAGTTACGCCGGACAGGGGTTTCTTGGCGAGCAGTACTTC | CASSYAGQGFLGEQYF
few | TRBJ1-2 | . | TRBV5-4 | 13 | TGTGCCAGTACACGCCCGGGGAACTATGGCTACACCTTC | CASTRPGNYGYTF
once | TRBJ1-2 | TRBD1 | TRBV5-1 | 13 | TGCGCCAGCAGCCAAGACAGGGGCTATGGCTACACCTTC | CASSQDRGYGYTF
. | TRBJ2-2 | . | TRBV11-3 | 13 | TGTGCCAGCAGCCGCGACAGTGCCGGGGAGCTGTTTTTT | CASSRDSAGELFF
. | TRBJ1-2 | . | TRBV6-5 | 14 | TGTGCCAGCAGTCCCTCGACAGCAAACTATGGCTACACCTTC | CASSPSTANYGYTF
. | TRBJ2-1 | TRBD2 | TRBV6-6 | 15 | TGTGCCAGCAGTAACGGACTAGCGGGGGTTAGTGAGCAGTTCTTC | CASSNGLAGVSEQFF
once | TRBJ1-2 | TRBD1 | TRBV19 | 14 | TGTGCCAGTAGAGATGCCCCGACAGGGAGGGGCTACACCTTC | CASRDAPTGRGYTF
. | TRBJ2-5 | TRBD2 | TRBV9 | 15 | TGTGCCAGCAGCCAATTTGCGGGGGGGAAAGAGACCCAGTACTTC | CASSQFAGGKETQYF
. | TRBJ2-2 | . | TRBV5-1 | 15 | TGCGCCAGCAGCTTGGTCCAGGAGAACACCGGGGAGCTGTTTTTT | CASSLVQENTGELFF
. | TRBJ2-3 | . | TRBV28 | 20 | TGTGCCAGCAGTCCCCTTTTGTTGCAGGAATCGGAAACTAGCACAGATACGCAGTATTTT | CASSPLLLQESETSTDTQYF
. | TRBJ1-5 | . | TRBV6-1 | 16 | TGTGCCAGCAGTGAATCCAGGGGAGGGTTCGATCAGCCCCAGCATTTT | CASSESRGGFDQPQHF